Below are 13 T cell receptor beta chains sequenced from a single sample in a study of blood T cell repertoires in COVID-19. Sequencing was performed with immunoSEQ multiplex PCR; in TCRdb, only in-frame clones are kept and a portion is missing. Of over 350,000 clones in the sample, approximately 93% were seen once. The specimen sequenced was PBMCs or T cells enriched from blood (not recorded which). The source is a woman between 40 and 50 years old who had been exposed to COVID-19.

The chain carries TRBV3-1 (or the pseudogene TRBV3-2) and TRBJ1-1; unclear D gene. The germline V gene encodes CDR1 LGHDT and CDR2 YNNKEL (reference sequence). The length of the CDR3 is 14 residues. Between the trimmed V and J ends, which lost 2 bases and 2 bases, there was a span of 9 bases. CDR3: CASSQSGINTEAFF. As DNA, the CDR3 is TGTGCCAGCAGCCAATCGGGGATTAACACTGAAGCTTTCTTT.

V gene TRBV6-5 combines with J gene TRBJ2-1; D is perhaps TRBD1 (5 bases). Germline CDR1 MNHEY, CDR2 SVGAGI. V gave up 6 bases and J gave up 4 bases, with 16 bases separating them. The CDR3 covers 15 residues. The DNA of the CDR3 is TGTGCCAGCAGCGAGACAGACTCTTCATACAATGAGCAGTTCTTC. It yields the protein CASSETDSSYNEQFF.

The chain's CDR3 is CASTPGTVQNTEAFF. The DNA for the CDR3 is TGTGCTAGCACACCAGGGACAGTCCAGAACACTGAAGCTTTCTTT. V is TRBV12-5 and J is TRBJ1-1; 7 bases align to TRBD1. CDR3 length equals 15 residues. CDR1 and CDR2 from the germline V gene are LGHNT and FRNRAP. Losses at the gene ends were 9 bases for V and 1 base for J; bases not matched to a gene: 11.

DNA of the CDR3: TGTGCCAGCAGTTTATCTTGGCTAGCTGAATACGAGCAGTACTTC. Its translation: CASSLSWLAEYEQYF. V and J are TRBV27 and TRBJ2-7, with TRBD2 as a possible D gene (5 bases). V dropped 0 bases and J dropped 4 bases, with 13 bases sitting between them. This CDR3 contains 15 residues. CDR1 MNHEY and CDR2 SMNVEV come from the germline V gene (reference sequence).

This chain uses TRBV5-4 with TRBJ1-2; TRBD1 aligns across 9 bases. Germline-derived CDR1 and CDR2 are SGHNT and YYREEE (reference sequence). The junction had 3 bases not matched to a gene; V was cut back by 1 base and J by 5 bases. CDR3 length equals 14 residues. The CDR3 sequence: CASSLKQGAYGYTF. In nucleotides, the CDR3 is TGTGCCAGCAGCTTGAAACAGGGGGCTTATGGCTACACCTTC.

The chain uses TRBV11-3 and TRBJ2-7; a possible D gene is TRBD2 (5 bases). CDR3 length equals 14 residues. V shed 5 bases and J shed 7 bases, with 18 bases lying between them. The germline CDR1 and CDR2 sequences are SGHNT and YENEEA. The CDR3 DNA reads as TGTGCCAGCAGCCCTACTCCCTGGACGGGGGAGCAGTACTTC. Protein product: CASSPTPWTGEQYF.

This chain uses TRBV5-1 with TRBJ1-6, with a weak D call TRBD1 (5 bases). Trimming left V 0 bases short and J 8 bases short, with 12 bases between. The CDR3 length is 15 residues. Germline CDR1 SGHRS, CDR2 YFSETQ. The CDR3 nucleotides read TGCGCCAGCAGCTTGGGCCAGGGTGGGGATTCACCCCTCCACTTT. This sequence encodes CASSLGQGGDSPLHF.

This clone showed up just once. The chain has TRBV3-1 (or the pseudogene TRBV3-2) and TRBJ2-7; a possible D gene is TRBD1 (6 bases). The germline V gene encodes CDR1 LGHDT and CDR2 YNNKEL (reference sequence). Deletions cut 1 base from V and 2 bases from J, with 15 bases between. The CDR3 extends over 16 amino acids. CDR3 in amino acids: CASSQVGAGTTYEQYF. The CDR3 DNA follows: TGTGCCAGCAGCCAAGTGGGGGCAGGCACTACCTACGAGCAGTACTTC.

This clone showed up just once. The rearrangement uses TRBV6-1 and TRBJ2-1; TRBD1 matches at 7 bases. Germline V gene data show CDR1 as MNHNS and CDR2 as SASEGT. The CDR3 sequence is 14 residues long. With 8 bases clipped from V and 4 bases from J, the junction kept 8 bases outside the gene matches. CDR3 bases: TGTGCCAGCTCATGGGACAGTCCATACAATGAGCAGTTCTTC. Its protein is CASSWDSPYNEQFF.

This chain uses TRBV30 with TRBJ1-1; tentative D call: TRBD1 (5 bases). This CDR3 contains 16 residues. V was shortened by 5 bases and J by 2 bases, with 21 bases between the two germline ends. Per the germline V gene, CDR1 is GTSNPN and CDR2 is SVGIG (reference sequence). DNA of the CDR3: TGTGCCTGGGTGCGGTTTGGGCAGGGCACTAACACTGAAGCTTTCTTT. It is translated as CAWVRFGQGTNTEAFF.

The chain uses TRBV30 and TRBJ1-3; no clear D gene. Deletions cut 2 bases from V and 0 bases from J, with 11 bases between. The length of the CDR3 is 15 residues. Germline CDR1 and CDR2: GTSNPN and SVGIG (reference sequence). CDR3 residues: CAWSQTPDSGNTIYF. The CDR3 bases are TGTGCCTGGAGTCAGACACCCGACTCTGGAAACACCATATATTTT.

V and J are TRBV25-1 and TRBJ2-5, with 11 bases identical to TRBD2. Per germline, CDR1 MGHDK and CDR2 SYGVNS. V shed 3 bases, J shed 2 bases, and the junction held 5 bases outside the gene matches. This CDR3 is built from 16 residues. This CDR3 reads CASSDLRLAGQETQYF. As DNA, the CDR3 is TGTGCCAGCAGTGATCTCCGACTAGCGGGGCAAGAGACCCAGTACTTC.

V usage is TRBV29-1 and J usage is TRBJ2-3; 11 bases fit TRBD1. Per germline, CDR1 SQVTM and CDR2 ANQGSEA. The CDR3 sequence is 13 residues long. Trimming took 6 bases from V and 6 from J; bases not matched to a gene: 5. The CDR3 protein is CSVPGQGGDTQYF. Here the CDR3 DNA reads TGCAGCGTCCCGGGACAGGGGGGGGATACGCAGTATTTT.